The present T cell receptor (beta chain) was sequenced within a study of blood T cell repertoires in COVID-19. Looking at the study overall: T cells, B-cell-depleted T cells, or PBMCs provided the cDNA or gDNA that served as material.

The data were produced by immunoSEQ multiplex PCR, yet TCRdb's version contains in-frame clones alone and is incomplete. The sample shows a few hundred thousand clones, roughly 85% of them seen only once. This clone was detected once. Participant age was about 18 to 89 years, and participants resided in approximately 25 US areas. Participant reports of clinical history set cohort assignment. The CDR3 consists of 17 residues. Germline V CDR1 and CDR2: MGHRA, YSYEKL. Deletions cut 0 bases from V and 4 bases from J, with 15 bases between. The TCR was taken from a man aged 40-49 years who had recovered from COVID-19. The chain joins TRBV4-1 to TRBJ1-4, with D unclear. The sequencing input was PBMCs or T cells enriched from blood (not recorded which). CDR3 sequence reads: CASSQDIPPRDNEKLFF. CDR3 DNA: TGCGCCAGCAGCCAAGATATTCCTCCGCGTGATAATGAAAAACTGTTTTTT.